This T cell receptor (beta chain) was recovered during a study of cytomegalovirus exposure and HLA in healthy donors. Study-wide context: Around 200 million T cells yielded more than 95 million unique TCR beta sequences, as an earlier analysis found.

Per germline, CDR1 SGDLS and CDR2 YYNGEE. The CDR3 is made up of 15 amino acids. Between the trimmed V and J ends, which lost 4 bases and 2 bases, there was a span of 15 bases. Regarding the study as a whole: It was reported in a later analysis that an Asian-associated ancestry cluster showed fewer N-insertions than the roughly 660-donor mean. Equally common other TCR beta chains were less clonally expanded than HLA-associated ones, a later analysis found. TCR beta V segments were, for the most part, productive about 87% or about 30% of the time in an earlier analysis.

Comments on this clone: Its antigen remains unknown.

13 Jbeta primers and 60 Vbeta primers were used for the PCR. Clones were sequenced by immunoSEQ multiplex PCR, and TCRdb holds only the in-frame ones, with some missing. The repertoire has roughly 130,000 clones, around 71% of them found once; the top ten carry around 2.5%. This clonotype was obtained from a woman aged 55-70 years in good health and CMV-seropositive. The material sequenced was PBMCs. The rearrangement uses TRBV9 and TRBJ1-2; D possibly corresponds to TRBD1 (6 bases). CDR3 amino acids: CASSPSGGPNYGYTF. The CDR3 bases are TGTGCCAGCAGCCCGAGCGGGGGGCCCAACTATGGCTACACCTTC.